This T cell receptor beta chain originates from a study of blood T cell repertoires in COVID-19. The data were produced by immunoSEQ multiplex PCR, yet TCRdb's version contains in-frame clones alone and is incomplete. The sample lists about 88,000 clones; more than 70% were seen once. Between the trimmed V and J ends, which lost 1 base and 6 bases, there was a span of 15 bases. The CDR3 contains 15 residues. Germline V lookup: CDR1 SGHTA, CDR2 FQGNSA. The origin of this receptor is a woman aged 80 or older with acute or convalescent COVID-19. What was sequenced was peripheral blood. This rearrangement joins TRBV7-2 to TRBJ1-2; possible D gene TRBD1, 5 bases. The DNA for the CDR3 is TGTGCCAGCAGCTTAGAGCCGGGCAACAGGAATGGCTACACCTTC. Its translation: CASSLEPGNRNGYTF.